This T cell receptor (beta chain) was sequenced for a study of vaccination and CD4 T cells after COVID-19. For the study at large: The convalescents included six males and four females, and among them two were Hispanic while seven were Caucasian. A median of approximately 100 days (range 35 to 161) separated diagnosis from post-COVID sampling. Following dose two, a median approximately 72 days (range 14 to 241) passed before post-vaccine samples were taken.

The CDR3 totals 16 residues. V dropped 0 bases and J dropped 4; count of bases not matched to a gene: 9. The germline gives CDR1 SGDLS, CDR2 YYNGEE. Comment on this clonotype: What it binds is unknown.

MiXCR, run by TCRdb on the PCR reads, gives a single entry per CDR3 protein. The repertoire includes some 18,000 distinct CDR3 sequences, over 45% of them detected once, and around 1.1% sits in the top ten. The study, taken as a whole, reports: For SARS-CoV-2-reactive clonotypes, the median went from about 22 to 38, a nonsignificant increase.

This chain uses TRBV9 with TRBJ1-2, with 7 nucleotides matching TRBD1. The receptor's source is a human donor who had recovered from COVID-19. The sample consisted of CD4+ T cells from blood, taken after SARS-CoV-2 vaccination. DNA for the CDR3: TGTGCCAGCAGCGTAGGGACAGGAAACCATTTCTATGGCTACACCTTC. Translating it yields CASSVGTGNHFYGYTF.